The 25 T cell receptor beta chains listed next were all sequenced from one sample in a study of blood T cells in healthy people across ages. Together with a sample-barcoded 5' primer, a J-beta primer mix was included in a second PCR lasting roughly 6 to 12 cycles. TCRdb re-called the 5' RACE reads through MiXCR, storing one row per CDR3 protein. Among roughly 900,000 distinct CDR3 sequences listed, more than 25% were seen once. What was sequenced was blood. These receptors originate from an elderly woman in good health.

A word on this clonotype: A read error is possible here, since a much larger clone lies one base away. V usage is TRBV4-2 and J usage is TRBJ2-7; 9 nucleotides match TRBD1. After removal of 0 bases from V and 6 bases from J, the junction contained 9 bases not matched to a gene. Germline lookup yields CDR1 LGHNA and CDR2 YNFKEQ. The CDR3 runs 16 residues. CDR3 in DNA: TGTGCCAGCAGCCAAGATATGTGGGACAGGGTCGGCGAGCAGTACTTC. Translating gives CASSQDMWDRVGEQYF.

In this sample, this clonotype turned up many times. The chain carries TRBV30 and TRBJ2-1; 8 bases are shared with TRBD2. The CDR3 spans 14 residues. The junction had 5 bases not matched to a gene; V was cut back by 3 bases and J by 4 bases. Germline V lookup: CDR1 GTSNPN, CDR2 SVGIG (reference sequence). The CDR3 sequence: CAWSGLAVYNEQFF. The DNA for the CDR3 is TGTGCCTGGAGCGGACTAGCTGTTTACAATGAGCAGTTCTTC.

The table lists this clonotype with many counts. The J gene is TRBJ2-1, the V gene TRBV7-9; D possibly matches TRBD1 or TRBD2 (5 bases each). Germline-derived CDR1 and CDR2 are SEHNR and FQNEAQ (reference sequence). The CDR3 extends over 14 amino acids. Trimming removed 1 base at V and 7 bases at J, with 11 bases between. The CDR3 DNA reads TGTGCCAGCAGCTTAGGGGGACGGACAAATGAGCAGTTCTTC. This sequence encodes CASSLGGRTNEQFF.

This clonotype came up many times. The chain uses TRBV20-1 and TRBJ1-5; D ambiguous. The CDR3 length is 14 residues. Between the trimmed V and J ends, which lost 6 bases and 3 bases, there was a span of 15 bases. The germline gives CDR1 DFQATT, CDR2 SNEGSKA (reference sequence). The CDR3 sequence: CSAALDGNNQPQHF. The CDR3 coding sequence is TGCAGTGCCGCGCTGGACGGGAACAATCAGCCCCAGCATTTT.

This clonotype has ten or more counts. The rearrangement uses TRBV12-3 or TRBV12-4 and TRBJ2-2, with 7 bases identical to TRBD1. The V segment lost 6 bases and the J segment 2 bases; nucleotides outside the gene matches: 6. The CDR3 loop spans 15 amino acids. The CDR3 region has the DNA TGTGCCAGCAGCAGAGGGGGCGCAAACACCGGGGAGCTGTTTTTT. This codes for CASSRGGANTGELFF.

The chain employs TRBV3-1 and TRBJ1-3; 7 bases match TRBD1. The germline V gene has CDR1 LGHDT and CDR2 YNNKEL (reference sequence). The CDR3 sequence is 17 residues long. V was pared by 3 bases and J by 0 bases, with 8 bases of the junction left unmatched. CDR3 nucleotide sequence: TGTGCCAGCAGCCAGGGACAGAGCTATCGCTCTGGAAACACCATATATTTT. Its translation: CASSQGQSYRSGNTIYF.

The rearrangement joins TRBV7-2 to TRBJ2-5, with 9 bases lining up with TRBD1. Per the germline V gene, CDR1 is SGHTA and CDR2 is FQGNSA. This CDR3 is built from 15 residues. V shed 5 bases, J shed 4 bases, and the junction held 8 bases outside the gene matches. The DNA of the CDR3 is TGTGCCAGCAGCCCCGGGACAGGGCGTGGAGAGACCCAGTACTTC. Protein sequence: CASSPGTGRGETQYF.

This clonotype showed up many times. The chain combines TRBV20-1 with TRBJ2-3, with 11 nucleotides matching TRBD2. The CDR3 is made up of 16 amino acids. Looked up from germline, CDR1 is DFQATT and CDR2 is SNEGSKA (reference sequence). V shed 2 bases and J 2 bases; nucleotides not matched to a gene: 6. The CDR3 DNA follows: TGCAGTGCTAGAAACGGACTAGCGGGTTCCACAGATACGCAGTATTTT. Translation gives CSARNGLAGSTDTQYF.

This chain uses TRBV28 with TRBJ2-5; no reliable D call. The closer fit of TRBJ2-7 to the DNA end suggests the J call may be wrong. The CDR3 has 11 amino acids. CDR1 is MDHEN, CDR2 SYDVKM, per germline. The CDR3 region is CASKGRGEQYF. In nucleotides, the CDR3 is TGTGCCAGCAAGGGTCGAGGCGAGCAGTACTTC.

This clonotype was picked up many times. The J gene is TRBJ2-7, the V gene TRBV30; D possibly matches TRBD1 or TRBD2 (5 bases each). The V end was cut by 3 bases, the J end by 3 bases, with 15 bases between. CDR1 and CDR2 (germline): GTSNPN, SVGIG (reference sequence). This CDR3 contains 14 residues. The CDR3 DNA reads TGTGCCTGGAGGTCACCGGGACCCGGCTACGAGCAGTACTTC. The encoded protein is CAWRSPGPGYEQYF. Full variable domain (missing parts from reference TRBV30 and TRBJ2-7): SQTIHQWPATLVQPVGSPLSLECTVEGTSNPNLYWYRQAAGRGLQLLFYSVGIGQISSEVPQNLSASRPQDRQFILSSKKLLLSDSGFYLCAWRSPGPGYEQYFGPGTRLTVT.

For the CDR3, the DNA is TGTGCCAGCAGCTTTGGGGCCCCGATCGGGGGTGAGCAGTTCTTC. Amino acids: CASSFGAPIGGEQFF. V and J are TRBV7-2 and TRBJ2-1, with D possibly matching TRBD2 (6 bases). V gave up 3 bases and J gave up 9 bases, with 18 bases separating them. Germline CDR1 SGHTA, CDR2 FQGNSA. CDR3 size: 15 residues. Combining the CDR3 with reference TRBV7-2 and TRBJ2-1 gives the whole variable domain GAGVSQSPSNKVTEKGKDVELRCDPISGHTALYWYRQSLGQGLEFLIYFQGNSAPDKSGLPSDRFSAERTGGSVSTLTIQRTQQEDSAVYLCASSFGAPIGGEQFFGPGTRLTVL.

This clonotype appeared many times. This chain connects TRBV20-1 to TRBJ1-6; 8 bases line up with TRBD1. Per the germline V gene, CDR1 is DFQATT and CDR2 is SNEGSKA (reference sequence). The V gene end was trimmed by 1 base and the J gene end by 10 bases; junction bases not matched to a gene: 9. The CDR3 sequence is 15 residues long. CDR3 amino acids: CSARGSDRGSSPLHF. The CDR3 nucleotides are TGCAGTGCTAGAGGGTCCGACAGGGGATCCTCACCCCTCCACTTT.

Regarding this clonotype: One junction end disagrees with the germline gene, perhaps due to a read error. The V gene is TRBV5-4, the J gene TRBJ2-3; no clear D. The CDR3 runs to 15 residues. CDR1 is SGHNT and CDR2 is YYREEE in the germline V gene (reference sequence). CDR3 in amino acids: CANSLGKTSTDTQYF. In DNA, the CDR3 is TGTGCCAACAGCTTGGGCAAAACTAGCACAGATACGCAGTATTTT.

This clonotype was recorded at least ten times. This rearrangement joins TRBV20-1 to TRBJ2-1, with 10 nucleotides matching TRBD2. V shed 3 bases and J 11 bases; nucleotides not matched to a gene: 13. The CDR3 covers 15 residues. Germline values: CDR1 DFQATT, CDR2 SNEGSKA (reference sequence). The chain's CDR3 is CSASPGTSEVAKQFF. The CDR3 DNA sequence: TGCAGTGCTAGCCCCGGGACTAGCGAAGTAGCCAAGCAGTTCTTC.

This clonotype was seen many times. The chain combines TRBV20-1 with TRBJ1-4; no clear D gene. The CDR3 runs to 15 residues. Deletions cut 3 bases from V and 3 bases from J, with 14 bases between. Per the germline V gene, CDR1 is DFQATT and CDR2 is SNEGSKA (reference sequence). CDR3 coding DNA: TGCAGTGCTAGCAGGTCTCGGACTTCTAATGAAAAACTGTTTTTT. It yields the protein CSASRSRTSNEKLFF.

This clonotype was recorded at least ten times. The chain has TRBV7-2 and TRBJ1-2; tentative D call: TRBD1 (5 bases). CDR3 length: 15 amino acids. Germline CDR1 and CDR2: SGHTA and FQGNSA. Trimming removed 2 bases from V and 0 bases from J, with 10 bases in between. Written as DNA, the CDR3 is TGTGCCAGCAGCTTAACAGGTTTAGCTAACTATGGCTACACCTTC. This encodes CASSLTGLANYGYTF.

On this clonotype: With a much larger clone just one base away, this may be a read error. The gene calls are TRBV15 and TRBJ1-6; TRBD1 agrees at 7 bases. Germline V CDR1 and CDR2: LNHNV, YYDKDF (reference sequence). Trimming cost V 5 bases and J 10 bases; bases outside gene matches: 11. CDR3 size: 15 residues. The CDR3 is CATSDQQGPRSPLHF. CDR3 in DNA: TGTGCCACCAGCGACCAACAGGGGCCGCGATCACCCCTCCACTTT.

Many counts were recorded for this clonotype. The V gene is TRBV29-1, the J gene TRBJ2-5; TRBD2 is a possible D gene (7 bases). V was shortened by 4 bases and J by 4 bases, with 13 bases between the two germline ends. Germline CDR1 and CDR2: SQVTM and ANQGSEA. CDR3 length equals 13 residues. CDR3 bases: TGCAGCGTTGGGGGGGGCCCGGGAGAGACCCAGTACTTC. Its translation: CSVGGGPGETQYF. Based on the CDR3 plus reference TRBV29-1 and TRBJ2-5, the full variable domain is SAVISQKPSRDICQRGTSLTIQCQVDSQVTMMFWYRQQPGQSLTLIATANQGSEATYESGFVIDKFPISRPNLTFSTLTVSNMSPEDSSIYLCSVGGGPGETQYFGPGTRLLVL.

This clonotype showed up many times. The chain employs TRBV20-1 and TRBJ1-6, with D perhaps TRBD1 (5 bases). CDR3 length: 15 residues. The ends were cut back, 5 bases at V and 7 bases at J, with 18 bases in the middle. The germline CDR1 and CDR2 sequences are DFQATT and SNEGSKA (reference sequence). CDR3 sequence reads: CSALNGQTGNSPLHF. Here the CDR3 DNA reads TGCAGTGCTCTCAATGGACAAACGGGGAATTCACCCCTCCACTTT.

This clonotype was seen repeatedly, ten times or more. The chain links TRBV7-9 to TRBJ2-1, with 7 bases aligning to TRBD1. Germline values: CDR1 SEHNR, CDR2 FQNEAQ (reference sequence). V lost 5 bases, J lost 4 bases, and 8 bases stayed unmatched. The CDR3 consists of 15 residues. The CDR3 DNA follows: TGTGCCAGCAGCATATACAGGACAGGATACAATGAGCAGTTCTTC. Protein product: CASSIYRTGYNEQFF. The entire variable domain, with the rest obtained from reference TRBV7-9 and TRBJ2-1, is as follows: DTGVSQNPRHKITKRGQNVTFRCDPISEHNRLYWYRQTLGQGPEFLTYFQNEAQLEKSRLLSDRFSAERPKGSFSTLEIQRTEQGDSAMYLCASSIYRTGYNEQFFGPGTRLTVL.

Only one count was recorded for this clonotype. The chain recombines TRBV4-1 with TRBJ2-7; D gene ambiguous. CDR3 length: 14 amino acids. Trimming took off 0 bases at V and 2 bases at J, with 8 bases between the two ends. Per the germline V gene, CDR1 is MGHRA and CDR2 is YSYEKL. The CDR3 sequence is CASSQDDVTYEQYF. The DNA for the CDR3 is TGCGCCAGCAGCCAAGACGATGTTACCTACGAGCAGTACTTC.

V usage is TRBV5-1 and J usage is TRBJ2-2; possibly TRBD1 for D (6 bases). The germline V and J ends were trimmed by 1 base and 6 bases, with 13 bases remaining between them. CDR3 length equals 15 residues. Germline lookup yields CDR1 SGHRS and CDR2 YFSETQ. CDR3 DNA sequence: TGCGCCAGCAGCTTGAGACAGGTCCTCGCCGGGGAGCTGTTTTTT. It specifies CASSLRQVLAGELFF.

This clonotype was observed many times. This chain uses TRBV12-3 or TRBV12-4 with TRBJ2-5, with a tentative D call TRBD1 (6 bases). Trimming left V 6 bases short and J 1 base short, with 15 bases between. This CDR3 has 15 amino acids. The CDR3 spells CASSRPRGVQETQYF. The CDR3 DNA is TGTGCCAGCAGCCGCCCCAGGGGTGTCCAAGAGACCCAGTACTTC.

This clonotype was observed a handful of times. A much bigger clone sits one base away, suggesting this may be a read error. The chain couples TRBV2 to TRBJ2-5, with 8 nucleotides matching TRBD1. Germline loops: CDR1 SNHLY, CDR2 FYNNEI. The CDR3 has 14 amino acids. Trimming removed 4 bases from V and 5 bases from J; junction bases left unmatched: 6. The CDR3 region is CASSGGRGRETQYF. The DNA of the CDR3 is TGTGCCAGCAGTGGAGGCAGGGGGCGGGAGACCCAGTACTTC.

This clonotype was recorded a few times. The V and J genes are TRBV6-1 and TRBJ1-5; unclear D gene. With 8 bases removed from V and 0 bases from J, the gap between germline ends came to 8 bases. This CDR3 comprises 13 residues. Germline-derived CDR1 and CDR2 are MNHNS and SASEGT. This CDR3 reads CASLSNSNQPQHF. CDR3 DNA sequence: TGTGCCAGCCTTTCTAATAGCAATCAGCCCCAGCATTTT.